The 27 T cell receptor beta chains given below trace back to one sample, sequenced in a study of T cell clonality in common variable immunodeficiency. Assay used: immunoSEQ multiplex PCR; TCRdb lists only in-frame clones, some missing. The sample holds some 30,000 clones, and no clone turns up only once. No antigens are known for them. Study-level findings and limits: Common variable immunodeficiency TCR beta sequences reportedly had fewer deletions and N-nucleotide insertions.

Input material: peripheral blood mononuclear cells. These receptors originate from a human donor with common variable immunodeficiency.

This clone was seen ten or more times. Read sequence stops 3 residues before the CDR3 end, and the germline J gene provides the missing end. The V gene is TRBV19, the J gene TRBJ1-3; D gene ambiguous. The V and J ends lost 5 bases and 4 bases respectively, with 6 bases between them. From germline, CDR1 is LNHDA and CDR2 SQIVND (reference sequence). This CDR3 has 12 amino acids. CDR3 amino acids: CASSPMGNTIYF. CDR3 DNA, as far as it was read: TGTGCCAGTAGTCCCATGGGAAACACC.

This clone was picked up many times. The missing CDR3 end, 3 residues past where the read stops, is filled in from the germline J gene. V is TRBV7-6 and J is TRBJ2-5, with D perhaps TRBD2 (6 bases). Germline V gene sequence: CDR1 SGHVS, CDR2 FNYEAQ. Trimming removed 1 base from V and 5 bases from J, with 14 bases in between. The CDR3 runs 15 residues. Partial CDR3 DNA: TGTGCCAGCAGCTTAGGCGGCGGGGAAAGGGAGACC. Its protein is CASSLGGGERET. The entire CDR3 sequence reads CASSLGGGERETQYF.

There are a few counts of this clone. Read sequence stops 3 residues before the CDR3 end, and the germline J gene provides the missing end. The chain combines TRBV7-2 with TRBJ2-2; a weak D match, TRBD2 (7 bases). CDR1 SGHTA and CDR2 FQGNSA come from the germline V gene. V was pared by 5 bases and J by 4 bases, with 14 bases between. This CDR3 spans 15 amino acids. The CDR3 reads CASSLRGGLTGELFF. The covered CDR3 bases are TGTGCCAGCAGCCTTAGGGGGGGCCTCACCGGGGAG.

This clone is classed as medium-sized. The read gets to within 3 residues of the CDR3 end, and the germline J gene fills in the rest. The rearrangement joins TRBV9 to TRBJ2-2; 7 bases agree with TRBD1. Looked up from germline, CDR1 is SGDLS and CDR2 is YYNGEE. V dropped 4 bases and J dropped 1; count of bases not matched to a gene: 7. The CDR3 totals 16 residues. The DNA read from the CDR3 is TGTGCCAGCAGCCTACGAAGGGACAGGAACACCGGGGAG. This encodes CASSLRRDRNTGE. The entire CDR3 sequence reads CASSLRRDRNTGELFF.

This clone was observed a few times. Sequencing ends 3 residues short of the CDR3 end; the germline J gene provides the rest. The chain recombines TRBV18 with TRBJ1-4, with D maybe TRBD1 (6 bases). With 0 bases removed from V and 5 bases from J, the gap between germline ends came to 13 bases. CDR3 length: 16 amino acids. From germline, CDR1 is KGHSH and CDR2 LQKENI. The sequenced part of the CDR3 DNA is TGTGCCAGCTCACCACCGACGACAGGCTTGAATGAAAAA. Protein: CASSPPTTGLNEK. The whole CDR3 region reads CASSPPTTGLNEKLFF.

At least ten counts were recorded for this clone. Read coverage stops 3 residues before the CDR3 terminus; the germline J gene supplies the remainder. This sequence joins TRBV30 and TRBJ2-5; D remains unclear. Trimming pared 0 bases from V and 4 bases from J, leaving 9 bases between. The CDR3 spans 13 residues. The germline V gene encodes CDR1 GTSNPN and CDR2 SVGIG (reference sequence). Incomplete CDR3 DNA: TGTGCCTGGAGTGTCCACCAAGGAGAGACC. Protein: CAWSVHQGET. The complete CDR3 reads CAWSVHQGETQYF. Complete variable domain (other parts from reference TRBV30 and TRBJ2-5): SQTIHQWPATLVQPVGSPLSLECTVEGTSNPNLYWYRQAAGRGLQLLFYSVGIGQISSEVPQNLSASRPQDRQFILSSKKLLLSDSGFYLCAWSVHQGETQYFGPGTRLLVL.

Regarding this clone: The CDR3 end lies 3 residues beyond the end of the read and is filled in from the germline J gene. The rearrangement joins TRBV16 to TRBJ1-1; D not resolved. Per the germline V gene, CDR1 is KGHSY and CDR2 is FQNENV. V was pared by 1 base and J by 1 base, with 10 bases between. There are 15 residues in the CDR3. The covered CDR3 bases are TGTGCCAGCAGCCAATTAAACAGACCGAACACTGAA. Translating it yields CASSQLNRPNTE. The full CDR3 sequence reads CASSQLNRPNTEAFF.

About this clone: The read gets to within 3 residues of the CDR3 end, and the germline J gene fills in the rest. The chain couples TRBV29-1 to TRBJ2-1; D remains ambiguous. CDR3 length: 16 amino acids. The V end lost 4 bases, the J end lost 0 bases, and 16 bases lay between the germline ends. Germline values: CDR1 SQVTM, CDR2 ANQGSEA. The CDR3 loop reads CSVANSVIGSYNEQFF. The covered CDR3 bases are TGCAGCGTTGCGAACAGTGTAATTGGCTCCTACAATGAG.

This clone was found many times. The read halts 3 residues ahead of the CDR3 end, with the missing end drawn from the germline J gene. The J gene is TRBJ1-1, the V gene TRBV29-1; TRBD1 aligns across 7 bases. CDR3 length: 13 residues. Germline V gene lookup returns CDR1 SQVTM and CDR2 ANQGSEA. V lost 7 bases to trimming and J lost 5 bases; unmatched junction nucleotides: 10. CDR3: CSANLQGRTEAFF. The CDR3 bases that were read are TGCAGCGCAAACCTACAGGGGAGGACTGAA.

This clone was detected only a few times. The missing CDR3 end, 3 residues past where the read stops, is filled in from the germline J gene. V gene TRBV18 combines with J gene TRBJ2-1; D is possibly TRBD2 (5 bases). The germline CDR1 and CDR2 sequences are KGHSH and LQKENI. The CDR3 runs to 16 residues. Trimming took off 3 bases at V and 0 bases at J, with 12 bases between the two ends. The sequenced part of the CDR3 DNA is TGTGCCAGCTCACCCCTTTCGGGGAGCTCCTACAATGAG. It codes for CASSPLSGSSYNE. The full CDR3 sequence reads CASSPLSGSSYNEQFF.

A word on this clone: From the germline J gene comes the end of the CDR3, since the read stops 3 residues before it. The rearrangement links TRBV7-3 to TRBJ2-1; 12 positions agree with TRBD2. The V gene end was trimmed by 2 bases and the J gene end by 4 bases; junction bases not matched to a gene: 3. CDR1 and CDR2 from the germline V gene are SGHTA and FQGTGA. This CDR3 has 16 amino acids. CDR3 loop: CASSLYGLAGYNEQFF. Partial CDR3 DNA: TGTGCCAGCAGCTTATACGGACTAGCGGGATACAATGAG.

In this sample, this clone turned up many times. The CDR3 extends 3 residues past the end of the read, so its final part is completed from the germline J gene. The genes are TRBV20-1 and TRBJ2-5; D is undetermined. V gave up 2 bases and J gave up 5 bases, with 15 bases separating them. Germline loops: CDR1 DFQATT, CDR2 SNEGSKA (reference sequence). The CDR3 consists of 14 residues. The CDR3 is CSARSPGPRETQYF. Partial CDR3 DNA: TGCAGTGCTAGATCCCCGGGTCCGAGGGAGACC.

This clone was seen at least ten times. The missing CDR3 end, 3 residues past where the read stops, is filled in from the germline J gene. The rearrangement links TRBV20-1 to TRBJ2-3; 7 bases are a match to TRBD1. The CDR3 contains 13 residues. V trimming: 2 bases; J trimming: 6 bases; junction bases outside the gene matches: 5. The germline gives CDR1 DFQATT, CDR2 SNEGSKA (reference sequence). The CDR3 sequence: CSARTGVIDTQYF. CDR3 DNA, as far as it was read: TGCAGTGCTAGAACAGGGGTTATCGATACG.

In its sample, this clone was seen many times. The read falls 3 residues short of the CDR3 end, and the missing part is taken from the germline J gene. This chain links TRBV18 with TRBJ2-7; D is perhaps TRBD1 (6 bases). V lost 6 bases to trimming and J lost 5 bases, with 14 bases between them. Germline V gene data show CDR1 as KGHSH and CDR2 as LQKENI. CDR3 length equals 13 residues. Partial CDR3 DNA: TGTGCCAGCTCGCAGGTGACAGGAAACGAG. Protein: CASSQVTGNE. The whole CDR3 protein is CASSQVTGNEQYF.

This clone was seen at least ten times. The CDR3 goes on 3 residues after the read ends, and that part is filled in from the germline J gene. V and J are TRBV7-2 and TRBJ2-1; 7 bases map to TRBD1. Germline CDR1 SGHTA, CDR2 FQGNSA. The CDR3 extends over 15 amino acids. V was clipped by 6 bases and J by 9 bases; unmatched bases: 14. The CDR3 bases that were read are TGTGCCAGCAGTAATCGGCAGGGGGTCGGAAGTGAG. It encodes CASSNRQGVGSE. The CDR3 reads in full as CASSNRQGVGSEQFF.

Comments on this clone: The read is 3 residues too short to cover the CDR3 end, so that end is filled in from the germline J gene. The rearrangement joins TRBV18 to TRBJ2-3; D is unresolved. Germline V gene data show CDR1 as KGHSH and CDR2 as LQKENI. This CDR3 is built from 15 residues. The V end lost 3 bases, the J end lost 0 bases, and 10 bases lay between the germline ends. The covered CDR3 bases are TGTGCCAGCTCACCCTTAATCTCTAGCACAGATACG. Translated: CASSPLISSTDT. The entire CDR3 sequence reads CASSPLISSTDTQYF.

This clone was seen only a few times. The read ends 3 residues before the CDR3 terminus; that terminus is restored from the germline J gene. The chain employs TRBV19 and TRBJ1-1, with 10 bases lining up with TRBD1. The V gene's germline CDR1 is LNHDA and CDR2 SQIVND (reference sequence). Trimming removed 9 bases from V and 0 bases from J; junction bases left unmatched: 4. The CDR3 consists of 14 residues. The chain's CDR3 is CASRDRGLNTEAFF. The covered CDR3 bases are TGTGCCAGCCGGGACAGGGGACTGAACACTGAA.

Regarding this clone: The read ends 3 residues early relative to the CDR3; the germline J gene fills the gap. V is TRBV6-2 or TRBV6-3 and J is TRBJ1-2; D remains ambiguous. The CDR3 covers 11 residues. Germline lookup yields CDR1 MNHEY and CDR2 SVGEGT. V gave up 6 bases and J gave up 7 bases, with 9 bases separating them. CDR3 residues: CASRGLAGYTF. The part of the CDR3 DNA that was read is TGTGCCAGCAGAGGCTTGGCTGGC.

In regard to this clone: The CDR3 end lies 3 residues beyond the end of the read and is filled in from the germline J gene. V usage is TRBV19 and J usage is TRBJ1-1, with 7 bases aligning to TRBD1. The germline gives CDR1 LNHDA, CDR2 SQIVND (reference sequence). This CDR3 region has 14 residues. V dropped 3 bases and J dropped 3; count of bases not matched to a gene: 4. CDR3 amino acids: CASSIRTGHTEAFF. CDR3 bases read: TGTGCCAGTAGTATTCGGACAGGTCACACTGAA.

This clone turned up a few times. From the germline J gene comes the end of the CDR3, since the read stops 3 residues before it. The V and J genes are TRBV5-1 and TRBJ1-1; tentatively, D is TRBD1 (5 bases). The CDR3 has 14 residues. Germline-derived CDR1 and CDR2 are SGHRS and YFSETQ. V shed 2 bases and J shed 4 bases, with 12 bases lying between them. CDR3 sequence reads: CASSFGSTATEAFF. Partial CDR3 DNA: TGCGCCAGCAGCTTTGGGTCGACAGCCACTGAA.

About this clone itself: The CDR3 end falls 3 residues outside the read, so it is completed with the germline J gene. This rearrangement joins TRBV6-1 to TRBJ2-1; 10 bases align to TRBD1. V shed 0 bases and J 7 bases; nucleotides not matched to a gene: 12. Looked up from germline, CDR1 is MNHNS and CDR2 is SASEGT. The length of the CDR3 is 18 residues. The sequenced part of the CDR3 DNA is TGTGCCAGCAGTGAAGCTCCCGGAGGGACAGGGGTCAAGAATGAG. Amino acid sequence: CASSEAPGGTGVKNE. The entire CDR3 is CASSEAPGGTGVKNEQFF.

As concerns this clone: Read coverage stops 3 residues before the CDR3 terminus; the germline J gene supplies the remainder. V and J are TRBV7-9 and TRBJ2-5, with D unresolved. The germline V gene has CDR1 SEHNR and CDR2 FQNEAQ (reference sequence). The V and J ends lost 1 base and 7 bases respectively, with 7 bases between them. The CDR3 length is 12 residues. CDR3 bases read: TGTGCCAGCAGCTTAGTACCCGGGACC. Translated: CASSLVPGT. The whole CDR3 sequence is CASSLVPGTQYF.

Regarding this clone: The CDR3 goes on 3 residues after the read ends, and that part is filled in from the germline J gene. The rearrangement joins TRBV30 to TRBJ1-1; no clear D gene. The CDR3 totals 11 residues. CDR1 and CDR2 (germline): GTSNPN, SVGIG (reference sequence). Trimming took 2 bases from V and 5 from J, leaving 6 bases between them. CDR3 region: CAWSTGTEAFF. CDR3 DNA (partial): TGTGCCTGGAGTACGGGGACTGAA. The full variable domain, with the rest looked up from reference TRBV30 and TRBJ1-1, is SQTIHQWPATLVQPVGSPLSLECTVEGTSNPNLYWYRQAAGRGLQLLFYSVGIGQISSEVPQNLSASRPQDRQFILSSKKLLLSDSGFYLCAWSTGTEAFFGQGTRLTVV.

The CDR3 bases that were read are TGTGCCACCAGACAGGGCTACGAG. Translation gives CATRQGYE. The entire CDR3 protein reads CATRQGYEQYF. The gene calls are TRBV19 and TRBJ2-7; 7 bases fit TRBD1. The read stops 3 residues short of the end of the CDR3; the missing end is completed from the germline J gene. Unmatched junction bases numbered 3, after V lost 10 bases and J lost 3 bases. The CDR3 contains 11 residues. Germline V gives CDR1 LNHDA, CDR2 SQIVND (reference sequence).

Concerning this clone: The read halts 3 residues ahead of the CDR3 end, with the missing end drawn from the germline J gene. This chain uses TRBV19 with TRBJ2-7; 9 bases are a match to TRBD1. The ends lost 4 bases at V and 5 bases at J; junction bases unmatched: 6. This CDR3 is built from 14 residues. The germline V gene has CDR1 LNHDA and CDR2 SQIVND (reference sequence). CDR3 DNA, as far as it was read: TGTGCCAGTAGTACGGACAGGGGATCCCACGAG. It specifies CASSTDRGSHE. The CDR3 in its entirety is CASSTDRGSHEQYF.

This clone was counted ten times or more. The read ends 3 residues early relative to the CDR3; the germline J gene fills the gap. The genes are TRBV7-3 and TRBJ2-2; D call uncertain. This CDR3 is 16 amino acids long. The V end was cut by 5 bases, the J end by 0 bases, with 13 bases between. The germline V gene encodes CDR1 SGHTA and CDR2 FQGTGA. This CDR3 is CASSALGAPNTGELFF. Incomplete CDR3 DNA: TGTGCCAGCAGCGCCCTTGGAGCGCCGAACACCGGGGAG. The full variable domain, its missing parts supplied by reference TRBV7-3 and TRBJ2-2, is GAGVSQTPSNKVTEKGKYVELRCDPISGHTALYWYRQSLGQGPEFLIYFQGTGAADDSGLPNDRFFAVRPEGSVSTLKIQRTERGDSAVYLCASSALGAPNTGELFFGEGSRLTVL.

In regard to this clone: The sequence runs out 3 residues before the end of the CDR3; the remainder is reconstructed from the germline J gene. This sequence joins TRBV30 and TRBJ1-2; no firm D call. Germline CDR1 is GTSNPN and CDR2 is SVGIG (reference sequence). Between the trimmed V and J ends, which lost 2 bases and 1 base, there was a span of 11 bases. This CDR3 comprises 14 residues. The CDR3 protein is CAWSTRAFNYGYTF. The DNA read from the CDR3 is TGTGCCTGGAGTACCCGCGCGTTTAACTATGGC.